Below are 26 T cell receptor beta chains sequenced from a single sample in a study of T cell responses to AZD1222 COVID-19 vaccine (dated by TCRdb to the early 2020s). According to the study, the label for this sample's time point signals: about 28 days (+/-7) after the second vaccine dose. Preparation of the library involved the immunoSEQ multiplex PCR assay. TCRdb took over this immuneACCESS table, retaining in-frame rearrangements with V and J assigned. Such tables are incomplete; in checked studies, under half of the missing clones stem from an unresolved V gene, and the remainder is unexplained. For this sample the table gives 24,000 or so clones, of which over 75% were detected only once. Of the sample, about 34% falls within the top ten clones. Sample: peripheral blood, taken 28 days after the second AZD1222 dose. The receptors originated from an adult who received the AZD1222 COVID-19 vaccine.

The V call is TRBV9, the J call TRBJ2-1; no clear D. Germline V gene sequence: CDR1 SGDLS, CDR2 YYNGEE. This CDR3 region has 15 residues. V dropped 0 bases and J dropped 2 bases, with 9 bases sitting between them. CDR3 sequence: CASSVGSAAYNEQFF. The CDR3 DNA is TGTGCCAGCAGCGTAGGTTCGGCGGCCTACAATGAGCAGTTCTTC.

The gene calls are TRBV24-1 and TRBJ2-3; weak D call: TRBD1 (6 bases). This CDR3 has 15 amino acids. Germline lookup yields CDR1 KGHDR and CDR2 SFDVKD. The V end lost 5 bases, the J end lost 5 bases, and 16 bases lay between the germline ends. CDR3 DNA: TGTGCCACCAGTGTTGGGGGCCTCAATATAGATACGCAGTATTTT. Residues: CATSVGGLNIDTQYF.

This rearrangement joins TRBV5-1 to TRBJ1-1, with a possible D match to TRBD1 (6 bases). V was pared by 4 bases and J by 7 bases, with 17 bases between. The CDR3 covers 14 residues. The germline CDR1 and CDR2 sequences are SGHRS and YFSETQ. CDR3 DNA sequence: TGCGCCAGCAGCATACAGGGTCCTACGAGTGAAGCTTTCTTT. Amino acids: CASSIQGPTSEAFF.

This clone showed up just once. The chain employs TRBV19 and TRBJ1-4, with D maybe TRBD1 (5 bases). The germline V gene encodes CDR1 LNHDA and CDR2 SQIVND (reference sequence). V lost 7 bases, J lost 3 bases, and 12 bases lay in between. The CDR3 is 14 amino acids. CDR3 protein: CASKDSGANEKLFF. CDR3 sequence (DNA): TGTGCCAGTAAAGACTCGGGGGCTAATGAAAAACTGTTTTTT.

The V and J genes are TRBV3-1 (or the pseudogene TRBV3-2) and TRBJ2-2; weak D call: TRBD1 (6 bases). Germline CDR1 LGHDT, CDR2 YNNKEL (reference sequence). V was clipped by 8 bases and J by 8 bases, with 12 bases between them. The CDR3 has 12 amino acids. In DNA, the CDR3 is TGTGCCAGCGAGTGGGGGCCGGGGGAGCTGTTTTTT. This translates into CASEWGPGELFF.

V and J are TRBV2 and TRBJ2-2; TRBD1 might be the D (6 bases). The CDR3 extends over 15 amino acids. Between the trimmed V and J ends, which lost 3 bases and 0 bases, there was a span of 8 bases. The germline CDR1 and CDR2 sequences are SNHLY and FYNNEI. This CDR3 reads CASSEDSPNTGELFF. The CDR3 nucleotides are TGTGCCAGCAGTGAGGACAGTCCGAACACCGGGGAGCTGTTTTTT.

This chain connects TRBV5-4 to TRBJ2-2, with 8 bases fitting TRBD1. V lost 1 base, J lost 5 bases, and 4 bases stayed unmatched. Germline-derived CDR1 and CDR2 are SGHNT and YYREEE (reference sequence). The CDR3 is 15 amino acids. CDR3: CASSLQGARTGELFF. CDR3 DNA sequence: TGTGCCAGCAGCTTGCAGGGGGCACGGACCGGGGAGCTGTTTTTT.

The J gene is TRBJ1-1, the V gene TRBV6-5; no definite D call. The germline V gene encodes CDR1 MNHEY and CDR2 SVGAGI. The CDR3 covers 15 residues. V lost 5 bases to trimming and J lost 0 bases, with 13 bases between them. CDR3: CASSRTSGLNTEAFF. Written as DNA, the CDR3 is TGTGCCAGCAGTCGCACTTCCGGACTGAACACTGAAGCTTTCTTT.

The genes are TRBV5-5 and TRBJ1-1; D possibly corresponds to TRBD1 (5 bases). Germline V gives CDR1 SGHKS, CDR2 YYEKEE (reference sequence). Trimming left V 3 bases short and J 0 bases short, with 6 bases between. The CDR3 is 13 residues long. The CDR3, as DNA: TGTGCCAGCAGCTGGGACCTGAACACTGAAGCTTTCTTT. Its protein product is CASSWDLNTEAFF.

The chain recombines TRBV29-1 with TRBJ1-2, with D perhaps TRBD1 (5 bases). Trimming removed 7 bases from V and 7 bases from J, with 16 bases in between. The CDR3 totals 12 residues. CDR1 is SQVTM, CDR2 ANQGSEA, per germline. CDR3 DNA: TGCAGCGCCGAGGGAGGGGCTGGTGGCTACACCTTC. Translating it yields CSAEGGAGGYTF.

J is TRBJ2-5 and V is TRBV5-1; D unclear. Germline CDR1 and CDR2: SGHRS and YFSETQ. The germline V and J ends were trimmed by 1 base and 3 bases, with 7 bases remaining between them. CDR3 length: 13 residues. Here the CDR3 reads CASSLTREETQYF. As DNA, the CDR3 is TGCGCCAGCAGCTTGACAAGGGAAGAGACCCAGTACTTC.

The chain uses TRBV11-3 and TRBJ2-1, with unresolved D. The CDR3 length is 13 residues. V was shortened by 1 base and J by 6 bases, with 7 bases between the two germline ends. CDR1 and CDR2 (germline): SGHNT, YENEEA. CDR3 coding DNA: TGTGCCAGCAGCTTAGGGCAGTCCAATGAGCAGTTCTTC. Amino acid sequence: CASSLGQSNEQFF.

V gene TRBV9 combines with J gene TRBJ2-1, with TRBD2 matching over 8 bases. The CDR3 spans 15 residues. V lost 4 bases to trimming and J lost 0 bases; unmatched junction nucleotides: 3. The germline V gene has CDR1 SGDLS and CDR2 YYNGEE. Here the CDR3 reads CASSSSGSSYNEQFF. CDR3 sequence (DNA): TGTGCCAGCAGCTCCAGCGGGAGCTCCTACAATGAGCAGTTCTTC.

J is TRBJ2-5 and V is TRBV4-1, with 12 bases identical to TRBD2. CDR3 length: 18 amino acids. CDR1 is MGHRA and CDR2 is YSYEKL in the germline V gene. V gave up 1 base and J gave up 4 bases; unmatched junction bases: 10. The CDR3 protein is CASSQGEDMGLAGETQYF. The DNA of the CDR3 is TGCGCCAGCAGCCAAGGGGAAGACATGGGACTAGCGGGAGAGACCCAGTACTTC.

This chain joins TRBV24-1 and TRBJ2-3; no clear D. V lost 3 bases and J lost 1, with 7 bases in between. CDR1 and CDR2 (germline): KGHDR, SFDVKD. The CDR3 has 14 residues. This chain's CDR3 is CATSDPGRTDTQYF. The CDR3 coding sequence is TGTGCCACCAGTGATCCCGGTCGCACAGATACGCAGTATTTT.

J is TRBJ2-2 and V is TRBV5-1, with 7 bases fitting TRBD1. CDR1 is SGHRS and CDR2 is YFSETQ in the germline V gene. The CDR3 has 14 residues. V trimming: 0 bases; J trimming: 6 bases; junction bases outside the gene matches: 2. The CDR3 loop reads CASSLVQGAGELFF. The CDR3 nucleotides are TGCGCCAGCAGCTTGGTCCAGGGGGCCGGGGAGCTGTTTTTT. The whole variable domain, filled in from reference TRBV5-1 and TRBJ2-2, reads KAGVTQTPRYLIKTRGQQVTLSCSPISGHRSVSWYQQTPGQGLQFLFEYFSETQRNKGNFPGRFSGRQFSNSRSEMNVSTLELGDSALYLCASSLVQGAGELFFGEGSRLTVL.

The gene calls are TRBV20-1 and TRBJ2-1; TRBD2 is a possible D gene (5 bases). CDR3 length: 14 residues. Per the germline V gene, CDR1 is DFQATT and CDR2 is SNEGSKA (reference sequence). Trimming stripped 3 bases from V and 7 bases from J, with 16 bases between. As DNA, the CDR3 is TGCAGTGCTAGTGAGTGGGAGCCTTGGAATGAGCAGTTCTTC. Its translation: CSASEWEPWNEQFF.

CDR3 sequence: CASTPGTGDGYTF. The CDR3 DNA reads TGTGCCAGCACCCCCGGGACAGGGGACGGCTACACCTTC. The chain employs TRBV25-1 and TRBJ1-2, with TRBD1 identical over 10 bases. This CDR3 has 13 amino acids. V dropped 7 bases and J dropped 8; count of bases not matched to a gene: 7. Germline V lookup: CDR1 MGHDK, CDR2 SYGVNS.

The chain recombines TRBV19 with TRBJ1-1; no firm D call. The CDR3 loop spans 13 amino acids. Germline V lookup: CDR1 LNHDA, CDR2 SQIVND (reference sequence). V was shortened by 1 base and J by 8 bases, with 11 bases between the two germline ends. CDR3 amino acids: CASSIGPGTEAFF. The CDR3, as DNA: TGTGCCAGTAGTATAGGGCCAGGAACCGAAGCTTTCTTT.

The rearrangement links TRBV9 to TRBJ2-5; D unclear. V was clipped by 3 bases and J by 2 bases, with 8 bases between them. This CDR3 has 13 residues. CDR1 is SGDLS and CDR2 is YYNGEE in the germline V gene. The CDR3 is CASSGQWQETQYF. The CDR3 DNA reads TGTGCCAGCAGCGGTCAGTGGCAAGAGACCCAGTACTTC.

This chain connects TRBV7-2 to TRBJ2-7; no clear D gene. Germline lookup yields CDR1 SGHTA and CDR2 FQGNSA. The V end lost 5 bases, the J end lost 2 bases, and 13 bases lay between the germline ends. There are 14 residues in the CDR3. The CDR3 loop reads CASSPPGRPYEQYF. As DNA, the CDR3 is TGTGCCAGCAGCCCCCCGGGTAGGCCCTACGAGCAGTACTTC.

This chain uses TRBV7-9 with TRBJ2-7; D possibly corresponds to TRBD2 (6 bases). V was shortened by 7 bases and J by 2 bases, with 15 bases between the two germline ends. The CDR3 covers 14 residues. Germline V gene data show CDR1 as SEHNR and CDR2 as FQNEAQ (reference sequence). This CDR3 reads CASTDRLAPYEQYF. The CDR3 nucleotides read TGTGCCAGCACCGATCGCCTAGCGCCCTACGAGCAGTACTTC.

The V call is TRBV18, the J call TRBJ2-5; TRBD1 aligns across 7 bases. V was clipped by 5 bases and J by 4 bases; unmatched bases: 10. Germline V CDR1 and CDR2: KGHSH, LQKENI. The CDR3 is made up of 15 amino acids. The CDR3: CASSFEGQVGETQYF. The CDR3, as DNA: TGTGCCAGCTCATTCGAAGGACAGGTTGGAGAGACCCAGTACTTC.

This chain joins TRBV27 and TRBJ1-4; 7 bases map to TRBD1. With 7 bases clipped from V and 8 bases from J, the junction kept 13 bases outside the gene matches. In germline, CDR1 is MNHEY, CDR2 SMNVEV (reference sequence). There are 15 residues in the CDR3. The CDR3 sequence is CASTSRQGVDEKLFF. DNA of the CDR3: TGTGCCAGCACATCACGACAGGGTGTCGACGAAAAACTGTTTTTT.

In this sample, this clone turned up a few times. The chain combines TRBV21-1 with TRBJ2-1; the table names TRBD1, a call not compared with the DNA. TRBV21-1 is a listed pseudogene. The CDR3 is 19 amino acids. The CDR3 is CASSKGGQGQPSSYNEQFF. As DNA, the CDR3 is TGTGCCAGCAGCAAAGGGGGACAGGGACAACCCAGCTCCTACAATGAGCAGTTCTTC.

The chain uses TRBV4-2 and TRBJ1-4; D possibly corresponds to TRBD1 (6 bases). The germline CDR1 and CDR2 sequences are LGHNA and YNFKEQ. V shed 0 bases and J shed 5 bases, with 16 bases lying between them. CDR3 length equals 17 residues. The CDR3, as DNA: TGTGCCAGCAGCCAAGATATAAGCCAGAGGGGGAATGAAAAACTGTTTTTT. Residues: CASSQDISQRGNEKLFF.